The 12 T cell receptor beta chains listed next were all sequenced from one sample in a study of CD4 T cells in relation to SARS-CoV-2 and coronaviruses. The unexposed donors gave CD4+ T cells in about 2011-2019, prior to COVID-19. CD4+ T cells were isolated from the cells after about nine days of culture. The method was immunoSEQ multiplex PCR; TCRdb's version includes in-frame clones alone and lacks a portion of them. The sample lists more than 20,000 clones, under 85% occurring once. Their antigen targets remain unknown. The specimen was CD4+ T cells from PBMCs, cultured in vitro. The receptors shown here come from a human donor in good health.

This rearrangement joins TRBV7-3 to TRBJ2-1; D is uncertain. CDR3 size: 14 residues. V lost 1 base and J 3 bases, leaving 7 bases between the germline ends. Per germline, CDR1 SGHTA and CDR2 FQGTGA. This chain's CDR3 is CASSLNRDYNEQFF. DNA for the CDR3: TGTGCCAGCAGCTTAAACAGAGACTACAATGAGCAGTTCTTC.

This clone was detected only a few times. CDR3 DNA sequence: TGTGCCAGCAGCCCGAACAGGGGGGCGAAAATGGATTCACCCCTCCACTTT. It specifies CASSPNRGAKMDSPLHF. The genes are TRBV3-1 (or the pseudogene TRBV3-2) and TRBJ1-6; 8 nucleotides line up with TRBD1. This CDR3 has 17 residues. V shed 4 bases and J 8 bases; nucleotides not matched to a gene: 13. Germline V gene data show CDR1 as LGHDT and CDR2 as YNNKEL (reference sequence).

The rearrangement links TRBV7-9 to TRBJ2-4; 7 bases fit TRBD1. Germline lookup yields CDR1 SEHNR and CDR2 FQNEAQ (reference sequence). V dropped 5 bases and J dropped 9; count of bases not matched to a gene: 4. This CDR3 region has 12 residues. CDR3 sequence (DNA): TGTGCCAGCAGCGCACAGGGGAGCATTCAGTACTTC. Residues: CASSAQGSIQYF.

V gene TRBV5-1 combines with J gene TRBJ2-7; D gene unclear. Trimming removed 1 base at V and 1 base at J, with 9 bases between. The CDR3 runs 14 residues. In germline, CDR1 is SGHRS, CDR2 YFSETQ. The CDR3 reads CASSLSGASYEQYF. In nucleotides, the CDR3 is TGCGCCAGCAGCTTGTCGGGCGCTTCCTACGAGCAGTACTTC.

The rearrangement joins TRBV6-5 to TRBJ1-1; D gene uncertain. Germline loops: CDR1 MNHEY, CDR2 SVGAGI. The CDR3 totals 11 residues. V dropped 6 bases and J dropped 7 bases, with 9 bases sitting between them. CDR3 DNA sequence: TGTGCCAGCAGGGCGACGGATGAAGCTTTCTTT. This gives the protein CASRATDEAFF.

The chain has TRBV5-6 and TRBJ2-3; a possible D gene is TRBD1 (6 bases). CDR3 length: 16 amino acids. CDR1 and CDR2 (germline): SGHDT, YYEEEE. Trimming stripped 2 bases from V and 2 bases from J, with 15 bases between. CDR3 loop: CASSLRPGQHTDTQYF. The CDR3 nucleotides read TGTGCCAGCAGCTTACGACCCGGACAGCACACAGATACGCAGTATTTT.

The chain employs TRBV25-1 and TRBJ2-3; D ambiguous. Germline lookup yields CDR1 MGHDK and CDR2 SYGVNS. Trimming left V 6 bases short and J 0 bases short, with 10 bases between. CDR3 length equals 14 residues. The CDR3 sequence is CASSAASSTDTQYF. The CDR3 DNA reads TGTGCCAGCAGCGCGGCCTCTAGCACAGATACGCAGTATTTT.

This clone appeared a few times. The chain is built from TRBV12-3 or TRBV12-4 and TRBJ1-1; no clear D gene. V was clipped by 3 bases and J by 4 bases, with 9 bases between them. The CDR3 loop spans 13 amino acids. The CDR3 region has the DNA TGTGCCAGCAGTTTCGGAAGTCGCACTGAAGCTTTCTTT. Protein sequence: CASSFGSRTEAFF.

The chain carries TRBV2 and TRBJ2-7; no firm D call. The V end was cut by 2 bases, the J end by 4 bases, with 6 bases between. Germline V gene lookup returns CDR1 SNHLY and CDR2 FYNNEI. The CDR3 runs to 12 residues. The CDR3 DNA sequence: TGTGCCAGCAGTGAACGGCAGTACGAGCAGTACTTC. This encodes CASSERQYEQYF. Complete variable domain (other parts from reference TRBV2 and TRBJ2-7): EPEVTQTPSHQVTQMGQEVILRCVPISNHLYFYWYRQILGQKVEFLVSFYNNEISEKSEIFDDQFSVERPDGSNFTLKIRSTKLEDSAMYFCASSERQYEQYFGPGTRLTVT.

The rearrangement joins TRBV19 to TRBJ1-1; no definite D call. The V and J ends lost 5 bases and 3 bases respectively, with 16 bases between them. The CDR3 extends over 15 amino acids. Germline V gives CDR1 LNHDA, CDR2 SQIVND (reference sequence). Here the CDR3 DNA reads TGTGCCAGTAGTCCACGTCTCGTATTCTACACTGAAGCTTTCTTT. The encoded protein is CASSPRLVFYTEAFF. Filled out from reference TRBV19 and TRBJ1-1, the complete variable domain reads DGGITQSPKYLFRKEGQNVTLSCEQNLNHDAMYWYRQDPGQGLRLIYYSQIVNDFQKGDIAEGYSVSREKKESFPLTVTSAQKNPTAFYLCASSPRLVFYTEAFFGQGTRLTVV.

This chain connects TRBV28 to TRBJ2-1; D unresolved. Trimming removed 6 bases at V and 9 bases at J, with 9 bases between. The CDR3 is 11 residues long. CDR1 is MDHEN, CDR2 SYDVKM, per germline. The CDR3 nucleotides are TGTGCCAGCAGGTCCCTCACTGAGCAGTTCTTC. It translates to CASRSLTEQFF.

The genes are TRBV5-1 and TRBJ2-7; tentative D call: TRBD2 (5 bases). There are 12 residues in the CDR3. CDR1 and CDR2 from the germline V gene are SGHRS and YFSETQ. Trimming removed 2 bases from V and 7 bases from J, with 10 bases in between. This CDR3 reads CASSFDEGEQYF. The CDR3 DNA reads as TGCGCCAGCAGCTTCGATGAGGGAGAGCAGTACTTC.